This TCR beta chain was identified in a study of cytomegalovirus exposure and HLA in healthy donors. Study-level findings and limits: In a later analysis, the majority of CMV-associated beta chains seemingly showed HLA restriction. From TCR beta sequences, most subjects' HLA-A and HLA-B alleles were reportedly predicted accurately. Cytomegalovirus association was assigned to about 180 TCR beta chains.

The PCR employed 60 Vbeta primers together with 13 Jbeta primers. Repertoires were generated with immunoSEQ multiplex PCR, while TCRdb's copy carries only in-frame clones and drops some. The table lists some 130,000 clones, 79% of them singletons. For this clone: Its cognate antigen is unknown.

CDR1 SGHDT and CDR2 YYEEEE come from the germline V gene. This CDR3 contains 16 residues. V lost 5 bases and J 0 bases, leaving 18 bases between the germline ends. Sample: PBMCs. The rearrangement links TRBV5-6 to TRBJ2-7, with D hard to call. The TCR sequence derives from a middle-aged man in good health and CMV-seropositive. CDR3 residues: CASSPLTSATSYEQYF. CDR3 in DNA: TGTGCCAGCAGTCCCCTGACCAGCGCGACCTCCTACGAGCAGTACTTC.